This T cell receptor (beta chain) was recorded in a study of blood T cell repertoires in COVID-19. Study overall: Researchers got acute and convalescent COVID-19 samples from the United States, Italy and Spain. T cells, B-cell-depleted T cells, or PBMCs provided the cDNA or gDNA that served as material.

Trimming left V 6 bases short and J 2 bases short, with 14 bases between. This CDR3 has 14 amino acids. Germline V gene lookup returns CDR1 LNHDA and CDR2 SQIVND (reference sequence). Original processing notes: Amplifying reference gene primers gave estimates of nucleated cell counts. Sequenced by immunoSEQ multiplex PCR; TCRdb stores in-frame clones only, minus some. The V and J calls and the clone size are those of that table, but D and trimming were determined from the DNA. The sample yields a few hundred thousand clones, about 88% seen once. The sequencing sample was made of peripheral blood. The sequence derives from a man in his late teens or twenties with active or convalescent COVID-19. The V gene is TRBV19, the J gene TRBJ2-7; D is perhaps TRBD1 (6 bases). In nucleotides, the CDR3 is TGTGCCAGTAGACCCACTAAGGGGGCCTACGAGCAGTACTTC. It codes for CASRPTKGAYEQYF.